A single sample is the source of the 25 T cell receptor beta chains below, sequenced in a study of T-cell memory formation after mild COVID-19. TCRdb processed the 5' RACE reads anew with MiXCR; each CDR3 protein has one entry. The data show tens of thousands of distinct CDR3 sequences, 9.3% seen once. Sequenced: PBMCs or a T cell subset sorted from them (not recorded which). These receptors were obtained from an adult woman who had mild COVID-19 (a few samples of this study predate the infection). Cell type and time point are not known.

The rearrangement links TRBV7-2 to TRBJ2-5; TRBD1 is a possible D gene (6 bases). Trimming took 5 bases from V and 4 from J, leaving 17 bases between them. Germline V CDR1 and CDR2: SGHTA, FQGNSA. The CDR3 runs 15 residues. CDR3 sequence (DNA): TGTGCCAGCAGCCCACGCAGGGGTTTGGTAGAGACCCAGTACTTC. Amino acids: CASSPRRGLVETQYF.

There are a few counts of this clonotype. This chain uses TRBV6-5 with TRBJ2-5, with D tentatively TRBD2 (6 bases). This CDR3 has 13 residues. With 6 bases removed from V and 3 bases from J, the gap between germline ends came to 11 bases. From germline, CDR1 is MNHEY and CDR2 SVGAGI. The CDR3 sequence: CASREGSEETQYF. CDR3 nucleotide sequence: TGTGCCAGCAGGGAGGGGTCCGAAGAGACCCAGTACTTC.

This clonotype was seen repeatedly, ten times or more. The chain couples TRBV7-3 to TRBJ2-5; D ambiguous. Germline assignment: CDR1 SGHTA and CDR2 FQGTGA. V lost 4 bases to trimming and J lost 2 bases, with 14 bases between them. CDR3 size: 15 residues. CDR3 region: CASSSGLPSQETQYF. DNA for the CDR3: TGTGCCAGCAGCTCCGGGTTGCCTTCGCAAGAGACCCAGTACTTC. The variable domain in full, completed from reference TRBV7-3 and TRBJ2-5, reads GAGVSQTPSNKVTEKGKYVELRCDPISGHTALYWYRQSLGQGPEFLIYFQGTGAADDSGLPNDRFFAVRPEGSVSTLKIQRTERGDSAVYLCASSSGLPSQETQYFGPGTRLLVL.

The chain joins TRBV7-9 to TRBJ1-2; tentatively, D is TRBD1 (5 bases). The CDR3 runs to 13 residues. CDR1 and CDR2 (germline): SEHNR, FQNEAQ (reference sequence). Trimming stripped 1 base from V and 6 bases from J, with 9 bases between. The CDR3 nucleotides are TGTGCCAGCAGCTTAGACAAGGGGAATGGCTACACCTTC. Amino acids: CASSLDKGNGYTF.

This clonotype was recorded many times. The chain recombines TRBV9 with TRBJ2-5, with D hard to call. Germline V lookup: CDR1 SGDLS, CDR2 YYNGEE. This CDR3 has 15 amino acids. Between the trimmed V and J ends, which lost 0 bases and 0 bases, there was a span of 9 bases. CDR3 coding DNA: TGTGCCAGCAGCGTAGGGACCATGTACCAAGAGACCCAGTACTTC. Encoded protein: CASSVGTMYQETQYF.

The V and J genes are TRBV7-6 and TRBJ2-1; 10 nucleotides align to TRBD2. The CDR3 is made up of 20 amino acids. V was pared by 0 bases and J by 1 base, with 12 bases of the junction left unmatched. The germline CDR1 and CDR2 sequences are SGHVS and FNYEAQ. The CDR3 protein is CASSLAVAVQRGGSYNEQFF. CDR3 in DNA: TGTGCCAGCAGCTTAGCAGTAGCAGTTCAGCGGGGGGGTTCCTACAATGAGCAGTTCTTC. Combining the CDR3 with reference TRBV7-6 and TRBJ2-1 gives the whole variable domain GAGVSQSPRYKVTKRGQDVALRCDPISGHVSLYWYRQALGQGPEFLTYFNYEAQQDKSGLPNDRFSAERPEGSISTLTIQRTEQRDSAMYRCASSLAVAVQRGGSYNEQFFGPGTRLTVL.

In this sample, this clonotype turned up a few times. The chain is built from TRBV6-1 and TRBJ1-5; D gene unclear. The CDR3 covers 15 residues. Germline CDR1 is MNHNS and CDR2 is SASEGT. V lost 6 bases and J lost 0, with 12 bases in between. The CDR3 is CASRGGPYSNQPQHF. CDR3 sequence (DNA): TGTGCCAGCAGGGGCGGCCCATATAGCAATCAGCCCCAGCATTTT.

This clonotype was seen many times. The rearrangement joins TRBV12-3 or TRBV12-4 to TRBJ2-1, with TRBD1 matching over 8 bases. V trimming: 5 bases; J trimming: 3 bases; junction bases outside the gene matches: 12. The CDR3 length is 17 residues. Here the CDR3 reads CASSPTPGQALYNEQFF. In DNA form, the CDR3 reads TGTGCCAGCAGTCCAACCCCGGGACAGGCCCTCTACAATGAGCAGTTCTTC.

This clonotype has more than one count but fewer than ten. This chain joins TRBV15 and TRBJ2-1, with 8 positions matching TRBD2. The ends lost 1 base at V and 2 bases at J; junction bases unmatched: 7. The germline V gene has CDR1 LNHNV and CDR2 YYDKDF (reference sequence). The CDR3 covers 17 residues. CDR3 DNA sequence: TGTGCCACCAGCAGAGGCCAGGGTAGCGGGGCCTACAATGAGCAGTTCTTC. Translation: CATSRGQGSGAYNEQFF.

This clonotype was seen many times. The V gene is TRBV12-3 or TRBV12-4, the J gene TRBJ2-1; 10 bases are shared with TRBD1. This CDR3 has 15 residues. V was pared by 5 bases and J by 7 bases, with 8 bases of the junction left unmatched. The CDR3 protein is CASSVRDRGGNEQFF. Written as DNA, the CDR3 is TGTGCCAGCAGTGTCCGGGACAGGGGAGGGAATGAGCAGTTCTTC.

The V and J genes are TRBV3-1 and TRBJ1-1, with 11 bases aligning to TRBD1. V gave up 4 bases and J gave up 0 bases; unmatched junction bases: 7. CDR3 length equals 17 residues. CDR1 LGHDT and CDR2 YNNKEL come from the germline V gene (reference sequence). Here the CDR3 reads CASSPRDRGVMNTEAFF. For the CDR3, the DNA is TGTGCCAGCAGCCCACGGGACAGGGGGGTTATGAACACTGAAGCTTTCTTT.

This clonotype came up a few times. The chain has TRBV7-8 and TRBJ1-4; perhaps TRBD1 as D (6 bases). Per the germline V gene, CDR1 is SGHVS and CDR2 is FQNEAQ. Trimming shortened V by 5 bases and J by 8 bases, and 12 bases separated the two germline ends. The CDR3 has 13 residues. CDR3 region: CASSDQDREKLFF. In DNA, the CDR3 is TGTGCCAGCAGCGACCAAGACAGGGAAAAACTGTTTTTT.

The chain recombines TRBV9 with TRBJ1-6, with D possibly TRBD1 on 5 matching bases. Germline CDR1 and CDR2: SGDLS and YYNGEE. This CDR3 is built from 16 residues. V was shortened by 1 base and J by 10 bases, with 18 bases between the two germline ends. CDR3 DNA: TGTGCCAGCAGCGTAAACGCAGGCCCGGCAGGGTCACCCCTCCACTTT. Residues: CASSVNAGPAGSPLHF.

This clonotype was recorded at least ten times. The chain couples TRBV12-3 or TRBV12-4 to TRBJ2-7, with 7 bases aligning to TRBD1. The CDR3 consists of 13 residues. The junction had 7 bases not matched to a gene; V was cut back by 4 bases and J by 7 bases. CDR3 region: CASSYRGEGEQYF. Written as DNA, the CDR3 is TGTGCCAGCAGTTACAGGGGAGAAGGGGAGCAGTACTTC.

The gene calls are TRBV7-2 and TRBJ2-7, with 8 bases identical to TRBD2. The junction had 4 bases not matched to a gene; V was cut back by 1 base and J by 2 bases. Germline loops: CDR1 SGHTA, CDR2 FQGNSA. This CDR3 is 15 amino acids long. The CDR3 nucleotides are TGTGCCAGCAGCTTAGACCGGGAGGGGACCTACGAGCAGTACTTC. Its translation: CASSLDREGTYEQYF.

This clonotype came up many times. This chain uses TRBV7-2 with TRBJ2-3, with TRBD1 matching 8 bases. V dropped 5 bases and J dropped 5; count of bases not matched to a gene: 6. Germline CDR1 is SGHTA and CDR2 is FQGNSA. The CDR3 is made up of 14 amino acids. The CDR3 protein is CASSVGTGGDTQYF. The CDR3 nucleotides are TGTGCCAGCAGCGTCGGGACAGGCGGAGATACGCAGTATTTT.

The genes are TRBV28 and TRBJ1-1, with D hard to call. Trimming took 4 bases from V and 4 from J, leaving 16 bases between them. This CDR3 is 15 amino acids long. Germline loops: CDR1 MDHEN, CDR2 SYDVKM. The CDR3, as DNA: TGTGCCAGCAGTTCAAGGCGGAGGGAAAGCACTGAAGCTTTCTTT. It specifies CASSSRRRESTEAFF.

This clonotype came up a few times. This chain connects TRBV7-2 to TRBJ2-1; 10 positions agree with TRBD2. Trimming took 2 bases from V and 4 from J; bases not matched to a gene: 8. The CDR3 totals 17 residues. Germline values: CDR1 SGHTA, CDR2 FQGNSA. CDR3 protein: CASSLSASSGSYNEQFF. In DNA, the CDR3 is TGTGCCAGCAGCTTAAGTGCATCTAGCGGGAGTTACAATGAGCAGTTCTTC.

This clonotype has at least ten counts. This chain connects TRBV20-1 to TRBJ2-1, with 7 bases matching TRBD2. There are 14 residues in the CDR3. With V trimmed by 0 bases and J by 7 bases, 6 bases remained unmatched. CDR1 is DFQATT and CDR2 is SNEGSKA in the germline V gene (reference sequence). The CDR3 nucleotides read TGCAGTGCTAGAGATTCCTTCGGGGGGAATGAGCAGTTCTTC. Translating it yields CSARDSFGGNEQFF.

CDR3 sequence: CASSSPQYTAKNIQYF. CDR3 nucleotides: TGTGCCAGCAGTTCCCCGCAGTACACGGCCAAAAACATTCAGTACTTC. J is TRBJ2-4 and V is TRBV6-6, with unresolved D. There are 16 residues in the CDR3. Germline loops: CDR1 MNHNY, CDR2 SVGAGI (reference sequence). V dropped 4 bases and J dropped 1 base, with 14 bases sitting between them.

The rearrangement joins TRBV23-1 to TRBJ1-5, with D perhaps matching TRBD1 (6 bases). TRBV23-1 is an ORF, and what it does is uncertain. The V gene lost 2 bases and the J gene lost 7 bases, with 18 bases spanning the gap. CDR3 length: 16 amino acids. The CDR3, as DNA: TGCGCCAGCAGTCAAAGTAGGGGGGGCGTTCGCCAGCCCCAGCATTTT. Its protein is CASSQSRGGVRQPQHF.

The chain links TRBV7-2 to TRBJ2-5; D may correspond to TRBD1 or TRBD2 (5 bases each). The germline gives CDR1 SGHTA, CDR2 FQGNSA. CDR3 length equals 13 residues. With 5 bases removed from V and 7 bases from J, the gap between germline ends came to 14 bases. The CDR3 nucleotides are TGTGCCAGCAGCGGGGGACCGTCAGGGACCCAGTACTTC. Residues: CASSGGPSGTQYF.

This rearrangement joins TRBV4-1 to TRBJ1-1; tentative D call: TRBD1 (5 bases). Germline V gene sequence: CDR1 MGHRA, CDR2 YSYEKL. CDR3 size: 15 residues. V gave up 4 bases and J gave up 7 bases, with 19 bases separating them. The CDR3 is CASSLGQGGTVEAFF. The CDR3 DNA reads as TGCGCCAGCAGCCTAGGGCAGGGCGGGACTGTTGAAGCTTTCTTT.

This clonotype qualifies as medium-sized (0.01 to 0.1%). Here the CDR3 reads CSATQGSLSNEQFF. CDR3 bases: TGCAGCGCGACACAGGGGTCCCTTAGCAATGAGCAGTTCTTC. The chain combines TRBV29-1 with TRBJ2-1, with 7 bases aligning to TRBD1. Germline trimming cut 7 bases from V and 6 bases from J; bases unmatched to any gene: 12. Germline-derived CDR1 and CDR2 are SQVTM and ANQGSEA. The CDR3 extends over 14 amino acids.

This clonotype was found a few times. The V gene is TRBV19, the J gene TRBJ1-6; perhaps TRBD1 as D (6 bases). Between the trimmed V and J ends, which lost 8 bases and 7 bases, there was a span of 12 bases. Germline values: CDR1 LNHDA, CDR2 SQIVND (reference sequence). This CDR3 spans 13 amino acids. The CDR3, as DNA: TGTGCCAGTCAGACAGGACCAAATTCACCCCTCCACTTT. The encoded protein is CASQTGPNSPLHF.